Each of the 16 T cell receptor beta chains below was sequenced from the same sample in a study of CDR3 diversity in severe acne. One entry per CDR3 protein results from TCRdb running MiXCR on the PCR reads. Of more than 85,000 distinct CDR3 sequences in the sample, about 50% are singletons; the top ten hold around 10%. The sample consisted of blood. Every receptor here comes from a male donor in good health, serving as a control.

Remarks on this clonotype: Possible read error: a much larger clone is one base away. The final CDR3 position lacks the conserved phenylalanine or tryptophan, pointing to a likely read error. This rearrangement joins TRBV7-9 to TRBJ2-7, with a weak D call TRBD1 (9 bases). Germline CDR1 and CDR2: SEHNR and FQNEAQ (reference sequence). The CDR3 covers 15 residues. V was clipped by 8 bases and J by 0 bases, with 17 bases between them. Here the CDR3 reads CASPRGGQGSYEQYS. DNA for the CDR3: TGTGCCAGCCCCCGGGGGGGACAGGGCTCCTACGAGCAGTACTCC.

The chain joins TRBV7-9 to TRBJ1-2; D gene ambiguous. The CDR3 spans 14 residues. V was trimmed by 2 bases and J by 2 bases, leaving 9 bases between them. CDR1 is SEHNR and CDR2 is FQNEAQ in the germline V gene (reference sequence). DNA for the CDR3: TGTGCCAGCAGCTTAACAGCAGGCAACTATGGCTACACCTTC. This translates into CASSLTAGNYGYTF.

This clonotype was counted a single time. The chain combines TRBV25-1 with TRBJ1-4; 9 bases align to TRBD1. The germline V gene encodes CDR1 MGHDK and CDR2 SYGVNS. The CDR3 has 17 amino acids. With V trimmed by 6 bases and J by 1 base, 9 bases remained unmatched. CDR3 in DNA: TGTGCCAGCAGCCCAACCGGACAGGGGAGAACTAATGAAAAACTGTTTTTT. Protein: CASSPTGQGRTNEKLFF.

This clonotype is deemed medium-sized. This chain links TRBV25-1 with TRBJ1-2, with D uncertain. The CDR3 totals 15 residues. Deletions cut 5 bases from V and 3 bases from J, with 16 bases between. Germline-derived CDR1 and CDR2 are MGHDK and SYGVNS. Here the CDR3 DNA reads TGTGCCAGCAGTCCCGTCGCAGGTCCCTACTATGGCTACACCTTC. Residues: CASSPVAGPYYGYTF.

The chain recombines TRBV20-1 with TRBJ1-3, with D possibly being TRBD1 (5 bases). V lost 3 bases and J 1 base, leaving 10 bases between the germline ends. Germline CDR1 and CDR2: DFQATT and SNEGSKA (reference sequence). This CDR3 is 14 amino acids long. The CDR3, as DNA: TGCAGTGCTAGTGCGGGGCGTTCTGGAAACACCATATATTTT. It specifies CSASAGRSGNTIYF.

This chain joins TRBV20-1 and TRBJ2-7, with 9 bases identical to TRBD1. Losses at the gene ends were 6 bases for V and 5 bases for J; bases not matched to a gene: 5. The CDR3 covers 12 residues. Germline V gene data show CDR1 as DFQATT and CDR2 as SNEGSKA (reference sequence). The CDR3 region has the DNA TGCAGTGCAAGGGACAGGGACCACGAGCAGTACTTC. Residues: CSARDRDHEQYF.

This sequence joins TRBV4-2 and TRBJ2-7, with 8 bases that match TRBD2. From germline, CDR1 is LGHNA and CDR2 YNFKEQ. The length of the CDR3 is 16 residues. Unmatched junction bases numbered 10, after V lost 6 bases and J lost 0 bases. The CDR3 reads CASSPSTGGASYEQYF. DNA for the CDR3: TGTGCCAGCAGTCCCTCCACCGGGGGGGCCTCCTACGAGCAGTACTTC.

The chain has TRBV10-3 and TRBJ2-7; a possible D gene is TRBD2 (5 bases). V was clipped by 4 bases and J by 0 bases, with 7 bases between them. Germline loops: CDR1 ENHRY, CDR2 SYGVKD. The CDR3 is made up of 13 amino acids. CDR3 protein: CAISGRGSYEQYF. The DNA of the CDR3 is TGTGCCATCAGTGGCCGGGGCTCCTACGAGCAGTACTTC.

V is TRBV7-9 and J is TRBJ1-2; 8 bases align to TRBD1. The CDR3 consists of 13 residues. Trimming cost V 4 bases and J 7 bases; bases outside gene matches: 5. Germline CDR1 and CDR2: SEHNR and FQNEAQ (reference sequence). Here the CDR3 reads CASSYQGAAGYTF. CDR3 DNA: TGTGCCAGCAGCTATCAGGGGGCGGCTGGCTACACCTTC.

A note on this clonotype: A junction end diverges from the germline sequence, so it may reflect a read error. The rearrangement links TRBV12-3 or TRBV12-4 to TRBJ2-7, with 13 positions matching TRBD2. The CDR3 is 15 amino acids. CDR3 sequence: CASSGLAGVSHEQYF. CDR3 nucleotides: TGTGCCAGCAGCGGACTAGCGGGAGTCTCCCACGAGCAGTACTTC.

The chain joins TRBV7-9 to TRBJ2-2; D uncertain. This CDR3 region has 14 residues. Germline V gene lookup returns CDR1 SEHNR and CDR2 FQNEAQ (reference sequence). Trimming left V 0 bases short and J 3 bases short, with 5 bases between. This CDR3 is CASSLALDTGELFF. CDR3 nucleotides: TGTGCCAGCAGCTTAGCGCTGGACACCGGGGAGCTGTTTTTT.

The gene calls are TRBV19 and TRBJ1-2; D perhaps matches TRBD1 (5 bases). With 4 bases removed from V and 4 bases from J, the gap between germline ends came to 25 bases. Germline V gives CDR1 LNHDA, CDR2 SQIVND (reference sequence). This CDR3 is built from 18 residues. CDR3 in amino acids: CASSTSPTHGAEPYGYTF. The CDR3, as DNA: TGTGCCAGTAGTACCTCCCCAACCCATGGGGCCGAGCCCTATGGCTACACCTTC.

About this clonotype itself: A much larger clone lies a single base off, so this may be a read error. V gene TRBV15 combines with J gene TRBJ2-7, with D tentatively TRBD2 (5 bases). CDR1 and CDR2 (germline): LNHNV, YYDKDF (reference sequence). The CDR3 consists of 15 residues. The CDR3, as DNA: TGTGCCACCAGCAAACTAGACACGAGCTCCTGCGAGCAGTACTTC. Protein product: CATSKLDTSSCEQYF.

This clonotype was detected many times. The gene calls are TRBV5-1 and TRBJ1-4; D is perhaps TRBD1 (6 bases). This CDR3 is 15 amino acids long. V was clipped by 1 base and J by 9 bases, with 16 bases between them. The germline gives CDR1 SGHRS, CDR2 YFSETQ. The CDR3 region is CASSLTGPYEKKLFF. The DNA of the CDR3 is TGCGCCAGCAGCTTGACAGGGCCGTACGAAAAAAAACTGTTTTTT.

This clonotype has a count of ten or more. V gene TRBV4-1 combines with J gene TRBJ2-1; D is possibly TRBD1 (6 bases). The CDR3 is 19 amino acids. Germline values: CDR1 MGHRA, CDR2 YSYEKL. V lost 0 bases and J 2 bases, leaving 20 bases between the germline ends. CDR3 sequence (DNA): TGCGCCAGCAGCCAAGATCCCCCACAGGGCCCTTCGGCCTACAATGAGCAGTTCTTC. It specifies CASSQDPPQGPSAYNEQFF.

This chain joins TRBV7-9 and TRBJ1-1; D is unresolved. There are 14 residues in the CDR3. V lost 5 bases and J lost 5, with 15 bases in between. Germline-derived CDR1 and CDR2 are SEHNR and FQNEAQ (reference sequence). DNA of the CDR3: TGTGCCAGCAGCCCGGCCCGGGTGGTAACTGAAGCTTTCTTT. It translates to CASSPARVVTEAFF.